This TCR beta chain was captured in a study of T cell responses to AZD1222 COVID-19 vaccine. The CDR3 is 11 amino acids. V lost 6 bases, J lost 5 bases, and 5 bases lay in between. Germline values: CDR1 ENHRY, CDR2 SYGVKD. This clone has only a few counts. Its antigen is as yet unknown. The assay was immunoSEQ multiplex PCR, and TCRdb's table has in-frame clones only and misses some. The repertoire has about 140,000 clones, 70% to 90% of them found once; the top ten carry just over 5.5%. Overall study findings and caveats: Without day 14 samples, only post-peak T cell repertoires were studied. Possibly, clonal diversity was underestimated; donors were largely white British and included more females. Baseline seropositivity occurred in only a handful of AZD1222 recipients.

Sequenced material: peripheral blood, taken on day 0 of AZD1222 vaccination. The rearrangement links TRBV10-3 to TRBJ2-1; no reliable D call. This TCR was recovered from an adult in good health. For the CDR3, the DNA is TGTGCCATCAGAGGTGACAATGAGCAGTTCTTC. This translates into CAIRGDNEQFF.